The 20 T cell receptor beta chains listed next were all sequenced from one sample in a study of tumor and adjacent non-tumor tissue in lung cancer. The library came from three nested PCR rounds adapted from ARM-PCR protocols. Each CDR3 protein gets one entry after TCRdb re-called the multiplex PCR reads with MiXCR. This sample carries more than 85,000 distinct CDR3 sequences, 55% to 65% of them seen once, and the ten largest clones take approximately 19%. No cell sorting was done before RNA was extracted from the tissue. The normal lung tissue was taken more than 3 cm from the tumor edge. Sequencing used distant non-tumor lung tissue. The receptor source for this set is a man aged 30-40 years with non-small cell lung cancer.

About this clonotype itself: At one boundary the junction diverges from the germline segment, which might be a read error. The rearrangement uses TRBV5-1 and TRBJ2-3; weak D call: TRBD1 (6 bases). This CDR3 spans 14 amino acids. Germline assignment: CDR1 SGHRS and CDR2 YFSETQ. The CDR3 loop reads CASSLRDRSDTRYF. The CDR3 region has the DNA TGCGCCAGCAGCCTCCGAGACAGGAGCGATACGCGGTATTTT.

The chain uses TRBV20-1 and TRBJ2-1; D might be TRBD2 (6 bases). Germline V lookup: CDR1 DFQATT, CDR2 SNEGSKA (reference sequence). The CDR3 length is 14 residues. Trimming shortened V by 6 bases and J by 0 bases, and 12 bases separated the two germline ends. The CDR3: CSAPGVPSYNEQFF. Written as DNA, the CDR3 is TGCAGTGCCCCGGGGGTCCCCTCCTACAATGAGCAGTTCTTC.

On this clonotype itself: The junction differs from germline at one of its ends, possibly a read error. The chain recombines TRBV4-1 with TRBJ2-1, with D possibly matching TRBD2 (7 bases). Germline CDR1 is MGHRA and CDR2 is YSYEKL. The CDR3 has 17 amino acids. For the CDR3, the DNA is TGCGCCAGTAGCCAAGAATTTAGGGGGGGCACGTATAATGAGCAGTTCTTC. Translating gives CASSQEFRGGTYNEQFF.

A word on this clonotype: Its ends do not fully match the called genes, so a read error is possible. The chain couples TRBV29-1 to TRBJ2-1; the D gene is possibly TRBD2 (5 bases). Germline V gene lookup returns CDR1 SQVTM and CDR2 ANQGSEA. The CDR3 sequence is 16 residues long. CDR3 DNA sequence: TGCAGCGTTGAAGATCTCGACGGGATCTCCTACAATGAGCGGTTCTTC. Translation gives CSVEDLDGISYNERFF.

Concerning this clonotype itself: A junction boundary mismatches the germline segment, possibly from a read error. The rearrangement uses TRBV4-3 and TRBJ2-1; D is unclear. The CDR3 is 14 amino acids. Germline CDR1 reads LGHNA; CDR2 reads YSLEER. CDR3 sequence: CASGQEVRCGEQFF. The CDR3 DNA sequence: TGCGCCAGCGGCCAAGAAGTCCGGTGCGGTGAGCAGTTCTTC.

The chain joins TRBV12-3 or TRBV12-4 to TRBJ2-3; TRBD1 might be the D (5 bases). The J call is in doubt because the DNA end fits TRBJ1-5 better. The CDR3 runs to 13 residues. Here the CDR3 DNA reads TGTTCCGGTAGCGGGAGTGTGGGGGATACGCAGCATTTT. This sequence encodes CSGSGSVGDTQHF.

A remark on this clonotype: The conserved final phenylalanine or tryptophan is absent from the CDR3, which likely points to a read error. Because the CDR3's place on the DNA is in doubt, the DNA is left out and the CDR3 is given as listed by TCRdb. This CDR3 is CSALTGTSVLHEHSL. The V and J genes are TRBV20-1 and TRBJ2-1; TRBD2, the table's D call, was not compared with the DNA. The CDR3 spans 15 amino acids, including both terminal residues. Germline CDR1 is DFQATT and CDR2 is SNEGSKA (reference sequence).

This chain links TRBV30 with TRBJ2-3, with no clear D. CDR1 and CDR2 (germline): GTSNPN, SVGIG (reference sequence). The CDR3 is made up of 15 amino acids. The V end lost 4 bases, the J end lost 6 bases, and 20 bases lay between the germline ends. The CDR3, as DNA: TGTGCCTGGACCGACGCGGACGAGGCGTATGATACGCAGTATTTT. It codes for CAWTDADEAYDTQYF.

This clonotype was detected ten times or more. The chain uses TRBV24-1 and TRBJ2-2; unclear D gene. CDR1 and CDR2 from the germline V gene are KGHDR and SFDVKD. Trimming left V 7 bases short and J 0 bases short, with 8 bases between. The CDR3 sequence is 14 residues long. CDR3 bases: TGTGCCACCAGGGCAAGCGCGAACACCGGGGAGCTGTTTTTT. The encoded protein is CATRASANTGELFF.

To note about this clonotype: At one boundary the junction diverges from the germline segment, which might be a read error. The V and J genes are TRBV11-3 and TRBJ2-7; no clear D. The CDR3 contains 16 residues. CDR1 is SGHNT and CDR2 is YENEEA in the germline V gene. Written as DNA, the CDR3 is TGTGCCAGCAGCTCAGATCGACTGAGATCTACCTACGAGCAGCACTTC. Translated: CASSSDRLRSTYEQHF.

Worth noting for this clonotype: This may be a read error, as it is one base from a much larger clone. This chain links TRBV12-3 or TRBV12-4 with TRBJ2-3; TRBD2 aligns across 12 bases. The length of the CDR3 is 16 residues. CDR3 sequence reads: CASSLLLAGGRDMQYF. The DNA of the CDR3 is TGTGCCAGCAGTTTACTCCTAGCGGGAGGGCGAGATATGCAGTATTTT.

CDR3 protein: CSARGSGRVYEQYF. In DNA form, the CDR3 reads TGCAGTGCTAGAGGTAGCGGGAGGGTGTACGAGCAGTACTTC. V usage is TRBV20-1 and J usage is TRBJ2-7; 11 bases line up with TRBD2. V lost 1 base to trimming and J lost 4 bases; unmatched junction nucleotides: 3. In germline, CDR1 is DFQATT, CDR2 SNEGSKA (reference sequence). This CDR3 contains 14 residues.

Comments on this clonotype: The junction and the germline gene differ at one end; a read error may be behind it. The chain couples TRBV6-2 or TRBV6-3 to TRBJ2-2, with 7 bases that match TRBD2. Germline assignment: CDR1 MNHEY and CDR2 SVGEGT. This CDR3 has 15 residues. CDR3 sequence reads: CASSYGTNDTGELFF. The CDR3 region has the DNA TGTGCCAGTAGTTACGGGACTAACGACACCGGGGAGCTGTTTTTT.

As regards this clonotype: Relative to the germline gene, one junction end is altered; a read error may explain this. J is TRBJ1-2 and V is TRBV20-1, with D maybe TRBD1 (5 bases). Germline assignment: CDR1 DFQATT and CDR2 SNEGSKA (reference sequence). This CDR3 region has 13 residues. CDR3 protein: CSPRREGNYGYTF. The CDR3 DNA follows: TGCAGTCCTAGACGAGAGGGGAACTATGGCTACACCTTC.

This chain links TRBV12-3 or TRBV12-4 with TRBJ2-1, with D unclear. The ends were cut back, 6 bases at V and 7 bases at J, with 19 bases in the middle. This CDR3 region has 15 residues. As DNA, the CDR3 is TGTGCCAGCAGGTGGGGAAACTCGCAGAGGAATGAGCAGTTCTTC. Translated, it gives CASRWGNSQRNEQFF.

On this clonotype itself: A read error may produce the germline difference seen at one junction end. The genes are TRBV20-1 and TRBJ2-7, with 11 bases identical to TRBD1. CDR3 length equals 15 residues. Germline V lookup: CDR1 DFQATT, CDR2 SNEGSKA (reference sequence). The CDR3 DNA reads TGCAATGCTAGAGGGACAGGGGGTTTCTCCCACGAGCAGTACTTC. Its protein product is CNARGTGGFSHEQYF.

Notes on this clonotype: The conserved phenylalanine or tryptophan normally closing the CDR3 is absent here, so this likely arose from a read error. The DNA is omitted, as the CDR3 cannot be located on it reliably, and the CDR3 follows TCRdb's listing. CDR3 sequence: CSARDLRGYRDGELFS. The V and J genes are TRBV20-1 and TRBJ2-2; the table's D call, TRBD2, was not checked against the DNA. The CDR3 is made up of 16 amino acids, end residues included. Germline V gene data show CDR1 as DFQATT and CDR2 as SNEGSKA (reference sequence).

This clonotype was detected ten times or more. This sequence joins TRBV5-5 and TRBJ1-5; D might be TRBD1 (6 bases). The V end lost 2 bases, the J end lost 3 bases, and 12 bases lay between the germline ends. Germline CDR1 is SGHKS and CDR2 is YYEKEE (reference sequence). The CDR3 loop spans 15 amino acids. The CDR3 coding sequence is TGTGCCAGCAGCTTCACAGGGAGTTCCAATCAGCCCCAGCATTTT. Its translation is CASSFTGSSNQPQHF.

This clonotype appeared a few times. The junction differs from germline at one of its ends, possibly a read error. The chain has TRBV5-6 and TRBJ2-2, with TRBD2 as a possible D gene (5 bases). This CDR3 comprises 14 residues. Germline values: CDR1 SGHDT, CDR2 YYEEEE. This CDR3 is CASILVANTGELFF. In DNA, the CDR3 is TGTGCCAGCATCTTGGTCGCCAACACCGGGGAGCTGTTCTTT.

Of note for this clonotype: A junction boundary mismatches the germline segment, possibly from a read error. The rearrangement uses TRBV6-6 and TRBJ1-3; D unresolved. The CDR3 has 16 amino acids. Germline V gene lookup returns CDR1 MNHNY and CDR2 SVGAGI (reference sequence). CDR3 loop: CASSLMASLSGHTIYF. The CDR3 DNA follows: TGTGCCAGCAGCCTGATGGCCAGTCTCTCTGGACACACCATATATTTT.